A selection of T cell receptor beta chains follows, all from one sample in a study of OX40 agonist ivuxolimab in advanced cancers. The assay was immunoSEQ multiplex PCR, and TCRdb's table has in-frame clones only and misses some. The sample yields over 55,000 clones, around 77% seen once. Source: CD4+ or CD8+ T cells sorted from blood, taken in a trial of the OX40 agonist ivuxolimab. The receptors come from an adult with an advanced solid tumor such as melanoma, head and neck, liver or kidney cancer. The CDR3 runs from the conserved cysteine through the conserved F or W. D genes are given only for firm matches. Size is stated for part of the rows, as once, few or many counts, or as a class when the clone is expanded.

TRBD2	TRBJ2-2	TRBV19	NA	CASSPWGLAGGTGELFF	TGTGCCAGTAGTCCCTGGGGACTAGCGGGAGGAACCGGGGAGCTGTTTTTT
NA	TRBJ2-7	TRBV7-3	NA	CASSLWGGSGYEQYF	TGTGCCAGCAGCTTATGGGGTGGGAGTGGGTACGAGCAGTACTTC
NA	TRBJ2-7	TRBV7-2	NA	CASSLERVSYEQYF	TGTGCCAGCAGCTTAGAGAGGGTCTCCTACGAGCAGTACTTC
NA	TRBJ2-7	TRBV11-2	NA	CASSLQHPYEQYF	TGTGCCAGCAGCTTGCAGCATCCCTACGAGCAGTACTTC
NA	TRBJ1-2	TRBV7-2	once	CASSPAVNYGYTF	TGTGCCAGCAGCCCCGCAGTGAACTATGGCTACACCTTC
TRBD1	TRBJ1-1	TRBV28	many	CASSRDRVTEAFF	TGTGCCAGCAGCCGGGACAGGGTCACTGAAGCTTTCTTT
TRBD2	TRBJ2-1	TRBV7-2	NA	CASSQRTSGNNEQFF	TGTGCCAGCAGCCAACGGACTAGCGGCAACAATGAGCAGTTCTTC
NA	TRBJ2-3	TRBV5-1	NA	CASSPAVQGDTQYF	TGCGCCAGCAGCCCGGCGGTCCAGGGGGATACGCAGTATTTT
NA	TRBJ2-1	TRBV4-2	NA	CASSHPSKNEQFF	TGTGCCAGCAGCCACCCTAGCAAGAATGAGCAGTTCTTC
TRBD1	TRBJ1-1	TRBV5-1	NA	CASSAPTGTYTEAFF	TGCGCCAGCAGCGCCCCGACAGGGACCTACACTGAAGCTTTCTTT
TRBD2	TRBJ2-7	TRBV7-6	NA	CASSPQRPGTISDEQYF	TGTGCCAGCAGCCCACAAAGACCCGGGACTATAAGCGACGAGCAGTACTTC
TRBD1	TRBJ1-2	TRBV29-1	NA	CSVDRGNYGYTF	TGCAGCGTCGACAGGGGGAACTATGGCTACACCTTC
NA	TRBJ2-7	TRBV7-9	once	CASSPSSYEQYF	TGTGCCAGCAGCCCGAGCTCCTACGAGCAGTACTTC
NA	TRBJ1-2	TRBV6-6	few	CASRHRDGYTF	TGTGCCAGCAGACACAGGGATGGCTACACCTTC
NA	TRBJ2-3	TRBV6-5	NA	CASSYSLGTDTQYF	TGTGCCAGCAGTTACTCATTGGGGACAGATACGCAGTATTTT
NA	TRBJ2-1	TRBV4-1	NA	CASSHSGPSNNEQFF	TGCGCCAGCAGCCATTCGGGGCCTTCGAACAATGAGCAGTTCTTC
TRBD1	TRBJ2-7	TRBV5-6	NA	CASSFGQGVGYEQYF	TGTGCCAGCAGCTTCGGACAGGGCGTAGGCTACGAGCAGTACTTC
NA	TRBJ1-6	TRBV6-1	NA	CASSAPLGARNSPLHF	TGTGCCAGCAGTGCTCCCCTAGGGGCTAGGAATTCACCCCTCCACTTT
NA	TRBJ2-1	TRBV7-2	NA	CASSLEASVYNEQFF	TGTGCCAGCAGCTTAGAGGCTAGCGTGTATAATGAGCAGTTCTTC
NA	TRBJ1-1	TRBV18	NA	CASSVDRKNTEAFF	TGTGCCAGCTCAGTTGACAGAAAGAACACTGAAGCTTTCTTT
NA	TRBJ1-1	TRBV6-5	NA	CASSYSGAEAFF	TGTGCCAGCAGTTACTCAGGGGCTGAAGCTTTCTTT
NA	TRBJ1-5	TRBV9	NA	CASSVGGANNQPQHF	TGTGCCAGCAGCGTAGGAGGGGCCAACAATCAGCCCCAGCATTTT
TRBD1	TRBJ2-2	TRBV9	NA	CASSADRGLSNGELFF	TGTGCCAGCAGCGCGGACAGGGGGCTTAGCAACGGGGAGCTGTTTTTT
TRBD1	TRBJ2-4	TRBV7-8	NA	CASSFGTGGPKNIQYF	TGTGCCAGCTCCTTCGGGACAGGGGGTCCCAAAAACATTCAGTACTTC
NA	TRBJ2-7	TRBV27	NA	CASGRRAASYEQYF	TGTGCCAGCGGTCGGCGGGCAGCTTCCTACGAGCAGTACTTC
NA	TRBJ2-2	TRBV6-5	NA	CASSYPARLITGELFF	TGTGCCAGCAGTTACCCGGCTAGGCTGATCACCGGGGAGCTGTTTTTT
NA	TRBJ2-1	TRBV7-2	NA	CASGQTDLYNEQFF	TGTGCCAGCGGGCAGACAGACCTTTACAATGAGCAGTTCTTC
TRBD1	TRBJ2-3	TRBV4-2	NA	CASSQAPRRTGSTDTQYF	TGTGCCAGCAGCCAAGCTCCTCGGCGGACAGGGAGCACAGATACGCAGTATTTT
NA	TRBJ1-1	TRBV18	few	CASSTYGTEAFF	TGTGCCAGCTCTACATACGGTACTGAAGCTTTCTTT
TRBD2	TRBJ2-3	TRBV11-3	few	CASSLDGGGAGTDTQYF	TGTGCCAGCAGCTTAGACGGCGGGGGGGCAGGCACAGATACGCAGTATTTT
NA	TRBJ2-7	TRBV5-4	NA	CASSVGTLSSEQYF	TGTGCCAGCAGCGTCGGGACTCTCAGCTCGGAGCAGTACTTC
NA	TRBJ2-1	TRBV9	NA	CASSEGPNNEQFF	TGTGCCAGCAGCGAGGGACCGAACAATGAGCAGTTCTTC
NA	TRBJ2-3	TRBV7-9	NA	CASSPKSRLSDTQYF	TGTGCCAGCAGCCCAAAAAGCCGACTGTCAGATACGCAGTATTTT
NA	TRBJ1-6	TRBV5-1	NA	CASSLESGVSPLHF	TGCGCCAGCAGCTTGGAGTCGGGGGTGTCTCCCCTCCACTTT
NA	TRBJ1-5	TRBV30	medium-sized	CAWNLQGINQPQHF	TGTGCCTGGAATCTGCAGGGAATAAATCAGCCCCAGCATTTT
NA	TRBJ1-2	TRBV18	NA	CASSPLDSHNYGYTF	TGTGCCAGCTCACCGCTGGACAGTCATAACTATGGCTACACCTTC
TRBD1	TRBJ1-1	TRBV4-1	NA	CASSQDRDRVAFF	TGCGCCAGCAGCCAAGATAGGGACAGGGTAGCTTTCTTT
NA	TRBJ1-1	TRBV19	NA	CASGPNRFMNTEAFF	TGTGCCAGTGGTCCCAACAGGTTCATGAACACTGAAGCTTTCTTT
NA	TRBJ2-3	TRBV9	NA	CASSPRGAYTDTQYF	TGTGCCAGCAGCCCCCGAGGGGCCTACACAGATACGCAGTATTTT
NA	TRBJ2-7	TRBV28	NA	CASSLRAANSYEQYF	TGTGCCAGCAGTTTAAGGGCAGCGAACTCCTACGAGCAGTACTTC
TRBD2	TRBJ2-2	TRBV6-5	NA	CASSPGTRSGELFF	TGTGCCAGCAGCCCCGGGACTAGATCCGGGGAGCTGTTTTTT
NA	TRBJ1-5	TRBV28	NA	CASSFLTQPQHF	TGTGCCAGCAGTTTCCTTACCCAGCCCCAGCATTTT
NA	TRBJ1-1	TRBV2	NA	CASSEDQGHTEAFF	TGTGCCAGCAGTGAAGATCAGGGTCACACTGAAGCTTTCTTT
TRBD1	TRBJ2-1	TRBV19	NA	CASSRDRGQLNEQFF	TGTGCCAGTAGCCGGGACAGGGGGCAGCTCAATGAGCAGTTCTTC
NA	TRBJ1-4	TRBV18	few	CASSLKVDEKLFF	TGTGCCAGCTCTCTAAAGGTTGATGAAAAACTGTTTTTT
TRBD1	TRBJ2-5	TRBV28	few	CATKSETGGKRRETQYF	TGTGCCACCAAATCTGAGACAGGGGGCAAACGAAGAGAGACCCAGTACTTC
NA	TRBJ2-5	TRBV11-2	NA	CASSLERGRPGQETQYF	TGTGCCAGCAGCTTAGAACGGGGGCGCCCTGGTCAAGAGACCCAGTACTTC
TRBD1	TRBJ2-7	TRBV6-5	NA	CASSGGQGPYEQYF	TGTGCCAGCAGTGGGGGACAGGGGCCCTACGAGCAGTACTTC
NA	TRBJ2-1	TRBV7-8	once	CASSFVVVSGRTPLNEQFF	TGTGCCAGCAGCTTTGTCGTGGTCAGCGGCAGGACACCCCTCAATGAGCAGTTCTTC
TRBD2	TRBJ2-1	TRBV27	NA	CASSLTGLAGNEQFF	TGTGCCAGCAGTTTAACGGGACTAGCTGGTAATGAGCAGTTCTTC
NA	TRBJ1-1	TRBV28	few	CASRPLAAMNTEAFF	TGTGCCAGCAGGCCCTTGGCGGCCATGAACACTGAAGCTTTCTTT
NA	TRBJ2-2	TRBV9	NA	CASSVDQRARGELFF	TGTGCCAGCAGCGTAGATCAGCGGGCCCGAGGGGAGCTGTTTTTT
TRBD2	TRBJ2-1	TRBV7-2	once	CASSLGSRGGYNEQFF	TGTGCCAGCAGCTTAGGGAGCCGGGGGGGTTACAATGAGCAGTTCTTC
TRBD2	TRBJ2-5	TRBV5-1	NA	CASSLDLAGHQETQYF	TGCGCCAGCAGCTTGGACCTAGCGGGGCATCAAGAGACCCAGTACTTC
TRBD1	TRBJ1-2	TRBV5-1	NA	CASSLGGQSLYGYGF	TGCGCCAGCAGCTTGGGGGGACAGTCCCTCTATGGCTACGGCTTC
NA	TRBJ2-3	TRBV6-5	NA	CASSYVPGTSTDTQYF	TGTGCCAGCAGTTACGTTCCCGGGACTAGCACAGATACGCAGTATTTT
TRBD1	TRBJ1-4	TRBV5-6	NA	CASSFRSRDRDLREKLFF	TGTGCCAGCAGCTTCCGTTCCCGGGACAGGGATCTTCGTGAAAAACTGTTTTTT
TRBD1	TRBJ2-7	TRBV6-6	medium-sized	CASSNTGGRQYF	TGTGCCAGCAGCAACACAGGGGGGCGGCAGTACTTC
NA	TRBJ2-7	TRBV11-3	NA	CASSLDNRAEQYF	TGTGCCAGCAGCTTAGATAACCGGGCCGAGCAGTACTTC
NA	TRBJ1-6	TRBV7-2	NA	CASSLAPGSSYNSPLHF	TGTGCCAGCAGCTTAGCGCCTGGGAGCTCCTATAATTCACCCCTCCACTTT